The sequence of this T cell receptor beta chain was determined in a study of T cells in Graves' hyperthyroidism and ophthalmopathy. The CDR3 loop spans 15 amino acids. Germline V lookup: CDR1 SGHRS, CDR2 YFSETQ. J lost 4 bases, V lost 1 base, and 6 bases had no gene match. TCR beta CDR3 regions were amplified from RNA. HTBI primers were used for first-round RT-PCR of the TCR CDR3. TCRdb called the multiplex PCR reads again in MiXCR, with one record for every CDR3 protein. The repertoire holds roughly 570,000 distinct CDR3 sequences, 35% to 55% seen once, with about 20% in the top ten. Regarding this clonotype: Since a much larger clone is just one base distant, this may be a read error.

The sequencing input was peripheral blood or thyroid tissue (not recorded which). The gene calls are TRBV5-1 and TRBJ2-5; 8 bases agree with TRBD2. This TCR came from an adult woman with Graves' disease, either hyperthyroidism or ophthalmopathy (not recorded which). This CDR3 is CASSLTSGEGETQYF. Written as DNA, the CDR3 is TGCGCCAGCAGCTTGACTAGCGGAGAGGGAGAGACCCAGTACTTC.